These 11 T cell receptor beta chains were sequenced from one sample in a study of tissue T cells after allogeneic stem cell transplantation. Sequencing was performed with immunoSEQ multiplex PCR; in TCRdb, only in-frame clones are kept and a portion is missing. The repertoire has roughly 4,000 clones, around half of them found once; the top ten carry almost 8.5%. Time point denoted: mouse harvest day 7 after allogeneic transplant. The graft held 10^6 splenic CD5+ T cells and 10^7 T-cell-depleted bone marrow cells. The sequenced material came from lymph node tissue. The receptors derive from a female BALB/c mouse given C57BL/6 T cells with graft-versus-host disease after an allogeneic hematopoietic cell transplant.

This clone was found a few times. The gene symbols are mouse symbols. Sequencing ends 1 residue short of the CDR3 end; the germline J gene provides the rest. The chain combines TRBV24 with TRBJ2-1; 8 nucleotides match TRBD1. This CDR3 contains 15 residues. The germline CDR1 and CDR2 sequences are KGHTA and FRNEEI. Losses at the gene ends were 3 bases for V and 1 base for J; bases not matched to a gene: 2. Incomplete CDR3 DNA: TGTGCCAGCAGTCTTAGGGACAGGAACTATGCTGAGCAGTTC. Amino acids: CASSLRDRNYAEQF. The entire CDR3 protein reads CASSLRDRNYAEQFF.

Remarks on this clone: These gene names are mouse names. The read terminates 1 residue before the CDR3 end, so the remaining end is supplied by the germline J gene. The chain uses TRBV3 and TRBJ2-5; D not resolved. The germline gives CDR1 SNHLY, CDR2 FYNGKV (reference sequence). The CDR3 extends over 14 amino acids. With 2 bases removed from V and 0 bases from J, the gap between germline ends came to 6 bases. CDR3 loop: CASSLSGNQDTQYF. CDR3 DNA, as far as it was read: TGTGCCAGCAGCTTATCCGGAAACCAAGACACCCAGTAC.

Concerning this clone itself: All gene names here are mouse names. The observed sequence ends 1 residue before the CDR3 terminus, with the missing tail filled in from the germline J gene. The chain combines TRBV13-2 with TRBJ2-2, with D tentatively TRBD1 (5 bases). V shed 3 bases and J shed 1 base, with 7 bases lying between them. From germline, CDR1 is NNHNN and CDR2 SYGAGS (reference sequence). This CDR3 is built from 14 residues. CDR3 DNA, as far as it was read: TGTGCCAGCGGTGGGCAGGGAAACACCGGGCAGCTCTAC. As protein: CASGGQGNTGQLY. The entire CDR3 sequence reads CASGGQGNTGQLYF.

With respect to this clone: The genes and germline here are from mouse. The missing CDR3 end, 1 residue past where the read stops, is filled in from the germline J gene. This chain connects TRBV13-2 to TRBJ1-1; D remains ambiguous. Germline CDR1 is NNHNN and CDR2 is SYGAGS (reference sequence). Trimming pared 0 bases from V and 5 bases from J, leaving 8 bases between. The CDR3 contains 13 residues. The sequenced CDR3 bases are TGTGCCAGCGGTGATGCCCGCCATACAGAAGTCTTC. It specifies CASGDARHTEVF. The whole CDR3 sequence is CASGDARHTEVFF.

This clone is judged medium-sized. Each gene name is a mouse one. The CDR3 goes on 1 residue after the read ends, and that part is filled in from the germline J gene. The chain carries TRBV4 and TRBJ2-7, with 11 bases matching TRBD2. V lost 5 bases and J lost 7; bases outside the gene matches: 7. The CDR3 is made up of 14 amino acids. Germline assignment: CDR1 LGHDT and CDR2 YNNKQL (reference sequence). The sequenced part of the CDR3 DNA is TGTGCCAGCAGCCACTGGGGGGGCGCGGGGGAACAGTAC. It is translated as CASSHWGGAGEQY. In full, the CDR3 is CASSHWGGAGEQYF.

A note on this clone: Genes and germline come from the mouse. Read coverage stops 1 residue before the CDR3 terminus; the germline J gene supplies the remainder. The V call is TRBV16, the J call TRBJ1-4; TRBD1 matches at 9 bases. The V segment lost 1 base and the J segment 7 bases; nucleotides outside the gene matches: 7. Germline V CDR1 and CDR2: SGHSA, FRNQAP. The CDR3 length is 16 residues. The part of the CDR3 DNA that was read is TGTGCAAGCAGCTTAGCGGTCGGGACAGGGCCCGAAAGATTATTT. Translation gives CASSLAVGTGPERLF. The whole CDR3 sequence is CASSLAVGTGPERLFF.

As to this clone: Gene names and germline refer to mouse. Coverage ceases 1 residue before the CDR3 finishes, and the germline J gene fills in the end. V and J are TRBV23 and TRBJ2-7; the listed D gene, TRBD2, was not tested against the DNA. This CDR3 is built from 13 residues. Germline CDR1 reads KGHTA; CDR2 reads FQNQQP. The CDR3 loop reads CSSSRDWGYEQYF. Partial CDR3 DNA: TGCTCCAGCAGTCGGGACTGGGGGTATGAACAGTAC.

Notes on this clone: Germline and genes: mouse. The read ends 1 residue before the CDR3 terminus; that terminus is restored from the germline J gene. The V and J genes are TRBV12-2 and TRBJ1-4; D not certain. Per the germline V gene, CDR1 is SGHLS and CDR2 is HYDKME. The CDR3 totals 15 residues. The V and J ends lost 0 bases and 3 bases respectively, with 10 bases between them. The sequenced part of the CDR3 DNA is TGTGCCAGCTCTCTCGAGTCGGGGACCAACGAAAGATTATTT. Protein sequence: CASSLESGTNERLF. The entire CDR3 reads CASSLESGTNERLFF. Looking up the rest from reference TRBV12-2 and TRBJ1-4 gives the full variable domain: NSGVVQSPRYIIKGKGERSILKCIPISGHLSVAWYQQTQGQELKFFIQHYDKMERDKGNLPSRFSVQQFDDYHSEMNMSALELEDSAVYFCASSLESGTNERLFFGHGTKLSVL.

With respect to this clone: Genes and germline are mouse. The CDR3 DNA, read in part, is TGTGCCAGCAGTCTAGAGGGGGCCACAGAAGTCTTC. Its protein product is CASSLEGATEVF. The whole CDR3 reads CASSLEGATEVFF. V is TRBV26 and J is TRBJ1-1, with 7 positions matching TRBD1. The read halts 1 residue ahead of the CDR3 end, with the missing end drawn from the germline J gene. Germline lookup yields CDR1 KGHPV and CDR2 FQNQEV (reference sequence). The V segment lost 3 bases and the J segment 4 bases; nucleotides outside the gene matches: 2. This CDR3 contains 13 residues.

A remark on this clone: Any gene name here is a mouse gene name. The CDR3 end is not reached by the read, which stops 1 residue before it; the germline J gene fills it in. The chain employs TRBV3 and TRBJ2-7, with D possibly matching TRBD1 (6 bases). This CDR3 is 12 amino acids long. CDR1 and CDR2 (germline): SNHLY, FYNGKV (reference sequence). V was clipped by 0 bases and J by 6 bases, with 6 bases between them. The CDR3 bases that were read are TGTGCCAGCAGCTTAGCCAGGGGTGAACAGTAC. Its translation: CASSLARGEQY. The CDR3 reads in full as CASSLARGEQYF. The full variable domain, rest sourced from reference TRBV3 and TRBJ2-7, is GPKVLQIPSHQIIDMGQMVTLNCDPVSNHLYFYWYKQILGQQMEFLVNFYNGKVMEKSKLFKDQFSVERPDGSYFTLKIQPTALEDSAVYFCASSLARGEQYFGPGTRLTVL.

This clone has just a few counts. The listed genes are named as in mouse. The observed sequence ends 1 residue before the CDR3 terminus, with the missing tail filled in from the germline J gene. V and J are TRBV16 and TRBJ2-1; the D gene is possibly TRBD2 (6 bases). The CDR3 runs to 15 residues. Germline V gene sequence: CDR1 SGHSA, CDR2 FRNQAP. V lost 4 bases, J lost 1 base, and 11 bases lay in between. The CDR3 spells CASSSSGANYAEQFF. The covered CDR3 bases are TGTGCAAGCAGCTCCTCTGGGGCAAACTATGCTGAGCAGTTC.